The next 21 T cell receptor beta chains were all read from a single sample in a study of early T cells in non-severe SARS-CoV-2 infection. TCRdb redid the calling of the 5' RACE reads with MiXCR, one entry per CDR3 protein. The sample yields some 100,000 distinct CDR3 sequences, approximately 14% seen once. The sample taken for sequencing was whole blood. These receptors were collected from an adult who was a healthcare worker with PCR-confirmed SARS-CoV-2 infection or an uninfected control (not recorded which).

This clonotype was counted ten times or more. The chain carries TRBV7-9 and TRBJ2-5; 8 positions match TRBD2. The germline V gene has CDR1 SEHNR and CDR2 FQNEAQ (reference sequence). V was pared by 3 bases and J by 4 bases, with 4 bases of the junction left unmatched. The length of the CDR3 is 14 residues. The CDR3: CASSFSGGGETQYF. The CDR3 region has the DNA TGTGCCAGCAGCTTCTCGGGAGGGGGAGAGACCCAGTACTTC.

This clonotype was seen ten or more times. The V and J genes are TRBV6-1 and TRBJ1-2; D is undetermined. The germline V gene encodes CDR1 MNHNS and CDR2 SASEGT. There are 12 residues in the CDR3. V was clipped by 4 bases and J by 7 bases, with 10 bases between them. CDR3 DNA sequence: TGTGCCAGCAGTGCCCCAGGTCCTGGCTACACCTTC. Protein sequence: CASSAPGPGYTF.

This clonotype was seen at least ten times. The J gene is TRBJ2-1, the V gene TRBV6-1; D is undetermined. CDR1 and CDR2 from the germline V gene are MNHNS and SASEGT. This CDR3 spans 12 amino acids. Deletions cut 5 bases from V and 6 bases from J, with 8 bases between. CDR3 in amino acids: CASSRDSNEQFF. The CDR3 region has the DNA TGTGCCAGCAGTCGCGACTCCAATGAGCAGTTCTTC.

This sequence joins TRBV7-2 and TRBJ1-1; 7 nucleotides agree with TRBD1. The CDR3 loop spans 15 amino acids. Germline loops: CDR1 SGHTA, CDR2 FQGNSA. V shed 2 bases and J 5 bases; nucleotides not matched to a gene: 8. CDR3 sequence reads: CASSLRQGEQTEAFF. CDR3 coding DNA: TGTGCCAGCAGCTTAAGACAGGGAGAGCAAACTGAAGCTTTCTTT.

This clonotype was observed many times. J is TRBJ1-2 and V is TRBV7-8; 9 bases match TRBD1. Germline assignment: CDR1 SGHVS and CDR2 FQNEAQ. This CDR3 comprises 15 residues. V was pared by 5 bases and J by 4 bases, with 8 bases of the junction left unmatched. Here the CDR3 reads CASSLMGQGRYGYTF. Here the CDR3 DNA reads TGTGCCAGCAGCCTAATGGGACAGGGACGCTATGGCTACACCTTC.

This clonotype has only a few counts. The chain recombines TRBV4-1 with TRBJ1-5; a possible D gene is TRBD1 (5 bases). Trimming stripped 3 bases from V and 4 bases from J, with 16 bases between. CDR3 length equals 16 residues. Germline lookup yields CDR1 MGHRA and CDR2 YSYEKL. The CDR3 region has the DNA TGCGCCAGCAGCCAGGGGGAGGGCATTTGGAATCAGCCCCAGCATTTT. It is translated as CASSQGEGIWNQPQHF.

This rearrangement joins TRBV2 to TRBJ1-4; unclear D gene. The CDR3 runs to 15 residues. The V and J ends lost 9 bases and 0 bases respectively, with 14 bases between them. Germline-derived CDR1 and CDR2 are SNHLY and FYNNEI. The CDR3 DNA sequence: TGTGCCAGTGCTCCCAATATTGCAACTAATGAAAAACTGTTTTTT. This gives the protein CASAPNIATNEKLFF.

This clonotype was seen a few times. This chain connects TRBV30 to TRBJ1-5; TRBD1 might be the D (5 bases). This CDR3 spans 15 amino acids. Per germline, CDR1 GTSNPN and CDR2 SVGIG (reference sequence). Trimming pared 2 bases from V and 3 bases from J, leaving 14 bases between. The CDR3 reads CAWSRRGLYNQPQHF. CDR3 DNA: TGTGCCTGGAGTCGGAGGGGTTTATACAATCAGCCCCAGCATTTT.

This clonotype was seen a few times. This chain joins TRBV5-1 and TRBJ2-1; D tentatively reads TRBD1 or TRBD2 (5 bases each). CDR3 size: 15 residues. Germline lookup yields CDR1 SGHRS and CDR2 YFSETQ. The V and J ends lost 0 bases and 10 bases respectively, with 17 bases between them. The CDR3 sequence: CASSLGPSEGNEQFF. As DNA, the CDR3 is TGCGCCAGCAGCTTGGGCCCCTCCGAGGGGAACGAGCAGTTCTTC.

The chain links TRBV10-1 to TRBJ2-1; 7 nucleotides line up with TRBD1. This CDR3 has 12 amino acids. Unmatched junction bases numbered 11, after V lost 8 bases and J lost 13 bases. Germline CDR1 is WNHNN and CDR2 is SYGVQD (reference sequence). This CDR3 reads CASSFGTVAQFF. The CDR3 nucleotides are TGCGCCAGCTCATTTGGGACAGTAGCACAGTTCTTC.

The CDR3 loop is CASRPLRDTEAFF. The CDR3 nucleotides read TGTGCCAGCAGACCCCTTAGGGACACTGAAGCTTTCTTT. The rearrangement joins TRBV11-2 to TRBJ1-1; D not certain. Per the germline V gene, CDR1 is SGHAT and CDR2 is FQNNGV. Trimming took off 6 bases at V and 3 bases at J, with 11 bases between the two ends. The CDR3 runs 13 residues.

The V gene is TRBV3-1, the J gene TRBJ1-5; D not resolved. CDR3 length: 14 amino acids. CDR1 LGHDT and CDR2 YNNKEL come from the germline V gene (reference sequence). V lost 2 bases, J lost 0 bases, and 5 bases lay in between. The CDR3 bases are TGTGCCAGCAGCCAAAGCGGTAGCAATCAGCCCCAGCATTTT. It is translated as CASSQSGSNQPQHF.

V usage is TRBV30 and J usage is TRBJ1-1; 9 bases line up with TRBD1. The CDR3 extends over 15 amino acids. Germline trimming cut 3 bases from V and 5 bases from J; bases unmatched to any gene: 10. The V gene's germline CDR1 is GTSNPN and CDR2 SVGIG (reference sequence). In DNA form, the CDR3 reads TGTGCCTGGAGCAAGGGCGGGACAGGGCTTACTGAAGCTTTCTTT. Its protein is CAWSKGGTGLTEAFF. Full variable domain (remainder filled in from reference TRBV30 and TRBJ1-1): SQTIHQWPATLVQPVGSPLSLECTVEGTSNPNLYWYRQAAGRGLQLLFYSVGIGQISSEVPQNLSASRPQDRQFILSSKKLLLSDSGFYLCAWSKGGTGLTEAFFGQGTRLTVV.

Only a few counts were recorded for this clonotype. V gene TRBV6-6 combines with J gene TRBJ2-5; 7 positions match TRBD1. Germline trimming cut 0 bases from V and 3 bases from J; bases unmatched to any gene: 1. Looked up from germline, CDR1 is MNHNY and CDR2 is SVGAGI (reference sequence). The CDR3 length is 14 residues. CDR3 residues: CASSYSGTEETQYF. The CDR3 nucleotides are TGTGCCAGCAGTTACTCTGGGACAGAAGAGACCCAGTACTTC.

The chain couples TRBV19 to TRBJ1-5; TRBD1 might be the D (5 bases). Germline V lookup: CDR1 LNHDA, CDR2 SQIVND (reference sequence). Deletions cut 10 bases from V and 4 bases from J, with 11 bases between. The CDR3 runs 12 residues. CDR3 nucleotide sequence: TGTGCCACCCGACAGATTAATCAGCCCCAGCATTTT. Encoded protein: CATRQINQPQHF.

This clonotype was counted a few times. The chain uses TRBV5-6 and TRBJ2-7; the D gene could be TRBD1 or TRBD2 (5 bases each). CDR3 size: 15 residues. Deletions cut 0 bases from V and 3 bases from J, with 13 bases between. CDR1 and CDR2 (germline): SGHDT, YYEEEE. The CDR3 protein is CASSLGAGRFYEQYV. CDR3 nucleotide sequence: TGTGCCAGCAGCTTGGGCGCAGGGAGATTCTACGAGCAGTACGTC.

This clonotype was picked up a small number of times. V and J are TRBV29-1 and TRBJ1-1; 11 bases are a match to TRBD1. The V segment lost 7 bases and the J segment 5 bases; nucleotides outside the gene matches: 3. Germline V gene sequence: CDR1 SQVTM, CDR2 ANQGSEA. This CDR3 contains 12 residues. In DNA, the CDR3 is TGCAGCGGCGGACAGGGGGCAACTGAAGCTTTCTTT. Residues: CSGGQGATEAFF.

V and J are TRBV6-1 and TRBJ2-7, with unresolved D. The germline gives CDR1 MNHNS, CDR2 SASEGT. V was trimmed by 1 base and J by 7 bases, leaving 8 bases between them. The CDR3 loop spans 12 amino acids. CDR3 coding DNA: TGTGCCAGCAGTGAAGGACTGAGAGAGCAGTACGTC. It is translated as CASSEGLREQYV.

The rearrangement links TRBV19 to TRBJ1-5, with TRBD1 matching 9 bases. The CDR3 sequence is 17 residues long. Germline loops: CDR1 LNHDA, CDR2 SQIVND (reference sequence). Unmatched junction bases numbered 9, after V lost 1 base and J lost 5 bases. The CDR3 DNA reads TGTGCCAGTAGTATAGGGCCCGGGACAGGGAGCCATCAGCCCCAGCATTTT. It is translated as CASSIGPGTGSHQPQHF.

This clonotype was observed a few times. This chain links TRBV12-3 or TRBV12-4 with TRBJ2-3; 7 nucleotides agree with TRBD2. The CDR3 has 14 amino acids. The V segment lost 8 bases and the J segment 6 bases; nucleotides outside the gene matches: 11. In DNA, the CDR3 is TGTGCCAGCTGGGGGAGGGGCCTCGGGGATACGCAGTATTTT. It yields the protein CASWGRGLGDTQYF.

This clonotype was seen a few times. The rearrangement links TRBV6-6 to TRBJ2-7, with D perhaps matching TRBD2 (5 bases). The V gene's germline CDR1 is MNHNY and CDR2 SVGAGI (reference sequence). The CDR3 spans 18 residues. V was trimmed by 2 bases and J by 3 bases, leaving 23 bases between them. CDR3 residues: CASSYRLSTRGPYYEQYV. CDR3 DNA: TGTGCCAGCAGTTACCGCCTCTCAACGCGAGGGCCATACTACGAGCAGTACGTC.